This TCR beta chain originates from a study of early T cells in non-severe SARS-CoV-2 infection. Notes on the study in general: VDJdb-based annotation leaned toward anti-spike CD8 responses and missed private and CD4 specificities.

In this sample, this clonotype turned up many times. Its antigen remains unknown. Attachment of unique molecular identifiers to individual cDNA molecules was performed. Each CDR3 protein gets one entry after TCRdb re-called the 5' RACE reads with MiXCR. The repertoire consists of about 34,000 distinct CDR3 sequences, with more than 5% occurring once and the leading ten covering 7.6%. The sample comprised whole blood. The receptor was derived from an adult who was a healthcare worker with PCR-confirmed SARS-CoV-2 infection or an uninfected control (not recorded which).

The CDR3: CASRPDRLLSGNTIYF. In DNA, the CDR3 is TGTGCCAGCAGACCCGACAGGCTGCTCTCTGGAAACACCATATATTTT. The chain uses TRBV2 and TRBJ1-3; D possibly corresponds to TRBD1 (6 bases). The CDR3 loop spans 16 amino acids. V was trimmed by 6 bases and J by 0 bases, leaving 15 bases between them. Germline V gene data show CDR1 as SNHLY and CDR2 as FYNNEI.